The 29 T cell receptor beta chains below all came from one sample that was sequenced in a study of blood T cell repertoires in COVID-19. Sequenced by immunoSEQ multiplex PCR; TCRdb stores in-frame clones only, minus some. The table shows approximately 120,000 clones, with about 85% occurring only once. The sample was peripheral blood. Receptor source: a man aged 80 or over with active or convalescent COVID-19.

This chain uses TRBV11-3 with TRBJ1-3; D remains unclear. The V end lost 5 bases, the J end lost 0 bases, and 11 bases lay between the germline ends. The CDR3 runs to 15 residues. Germline V lookup: CDR1 SGHNT, CDR2 YENEEA. Here the CDR3 reads CASSHGWSSGNTIYF. The CDR3 coding sequence is TGTGCCAGCAGCCACGGCTGGAGCTCTGGAAACACCATATATTTT.

This chain uses TRBV18 with TRBJ2-3, with 9 bases matching TRBD2. Per the germline V gene, CDR1 is KGHSH and CDR2 is LQKENI. The length of the CDR3 is 17 residues. Trimming removed 3 bases from V and 3 bases from J; junction bases left unmatched: 10. As DNA, the CDR3 is TGTGCCAGCTCACCGAGCCTAGCGGGACTCGGTACAGATACGCAGTATTTT. Its translation: CASSPSLAGLGTDTQYF.

The genes are TRBV29-1 and TRBJ1-2; weak D call: TRBD1 (5 bases). This CDR3 region has 13 residues. The germline V and J ends were trimmed by 5 bases and 3 bases, with 13 bases remaining between them. CDR1 is SQVTM and CDR2 is ANQGSEA in the germline V gene. CDR3: CSVRGGEYYGYTF. The CDR3 DNA sequence: TGCAGCGTTCGGGGAGGGGAGTACTATGGCTACACCTTC.

The chain carries TRBV10-3 and TRBJ2-7; TRBD1 aligns across 7 bases. With 7 bases clipped from V and 5 bases from J, the junction kept 11 bases outside the gene matches. The CDR3 is 14 amino acids. CDR1 and CDR2 (germline): ENHRY, SYGVKD. The CDR3, as DNA: TGTGCCATCAAGGGGGCGTCGGAACCCAACGAGCAGTACTTC. As protein: CAIKGASEPNEQYF.

The chain has TRBV20-1 and TRBJ2-5; 7 nucleotides agree with TRBD2. J was trimmed by 7 bases and V by 5 bases; bases with no gene match: 4. The CDR3 is 11 residues long. Germline CDR1 is DFQATT and CDR2 is SNEGSKA (reference sequence). CDR3 region: CSAWGGGTQYF. The CDR3, as DNA: TGCAGTGCTTGGGGGGGAGGGACCCAGTACTTC.

The V call is TRBV9, the J call TRBJ2-2; D is possibly TRBD2 (6 bases). There are 15 residues in the CDR3. V shed 2 bases and J shed 0 bases, with 8 bases lying between them. From germline, CDR1 is SGDLS and CDR2 YYNGEE. CDR3 amino acids: CASSVGGSNTGELFF. CDR3 bases: TGTGCCAGCAGCGTCGGGGGATCGAACACCGGGGAGCTGTTTTTT.

This clone has ten or more counts. The gene calls are TRBV3-1 (or the pseudogene TRBV3-2) and TRBJ1-2; D ambiguous. The V gene's germline CDR1 is LGHDT and CDR2 YNNKEL (reference sequence). V gave up 3 bases and J gave up 4 bases, with 9 bases separating them. The CDR3 totals 13 residues. CDR3 sequence reads: CASSQPGSYGYTF. CDR3 DNA: TGTGCCAGCAGCCAGCCGGGGTCCTATGGCTACACCTTC.

This clone was counted once. The CDR3 sequence: CASSRTGGSANTEAFF. The CDR3 bases are TGTGCCAGCAGCCGAACAGGGGGAAGCGCGAACACTGAAGCTTTCTTT. The J gene is TRBJ1-1, the V gene TRBV7-9; 8 nucleotides agree with TRBD1. The V gene end was trimmed by 5 bases and the J gene end by 1 base; junction bases not matched to a gene: 9. Germline V gene data show CDR1 as SEHNR and CDR2 as FQNEAQ (reference sequence). CDR3 length equals 16 residues.

This chain uses TRBV7-6 with TRBJ2-2, with unresolved D. The CDR3 loop spans 13 amino acids. Trimming pared 2 bases from V and 6 bases from J, leaving 7 bases between. From germline, CDR1 is SGHVS and CDR2 FNYEAQ. CDR3: CASSLKAAGELFF. The CDR3 DNA follows: TGTGCCAGCAGCTTAAAGGCGGCCGGGGAGCTGTTTTTT. The whole variable domain, filled in from reference TRBV7-6 and TRBJ2-2, reads GAGVSQSPRYKVTKRGQDVALRCDPISGHVSLYWYRQALGQGPEFLTYFNYEAQQDKSGLPNDRFSAERPEGSISTLTIQRTEQRDSAMYRCASSLKAAGELFFGEGSRLTVL.

This chain connects TRBV9 to TRBJ1-2, with D possibly being TRBD1 (5 bases). CDR3 length: 15 amino acids. CDR1 SGDLS and CDR2 YYNGEE come from the germline V gene. Trimming took off 0 bases at V and 7 bases at J, with 16 bases between the two ends. CDR3 loop: CASSVGGVAPGGYTF. CDR3 coding DNA: TGTGCCAGCAGCGTAGGGGGGGTGGCCCCAGGTGGCTACACCTTC.

The chain employs TRBV19 and TRBJ2-5; 10 nucleotides align to TRBD1. The CDR3 length is 16 residues. Germline lookup yields CDR1 LNHDA and CDR2 SQIVND (reference sequence). With V trimmed by 4 bases and J by 5 bases, 10 bases remained unmatched. The CDR3 sequence is CASSTGTGVGRETQYF. CDR3 in DNA: TGTGCCAGTAGTACCGGGACAGGGGTCGGAAGGGAGACCCAGTACTTC.

The J gene is TRBJ2-7, the V gene TRBV5-1, with 8 bases lining up with TRBD2. The CDR3 runs to 15 residues. Germline CDR1 reads SGHRS; CDR2 reads YFSETQ. The junction had 6 bases not matched to a gene; V was cut back by 0 bases and J by 4 bases. CDR3 DNA: TGCGCCAGCAGCTTGGGGAGCGGGGGAGGGTACGAGCAGTACTTC. Its translation is CASSLGSGGGYEQYF.

Note on this clone: Germline and junction disagree at one end, which may indicate a read error. J is TRBJ1-6 and V is TRBV30; D is uncertain. The CDR3 runs 12 residues. Germline assignment: CDR1 GTSNPN and CDR2 SVGIG (reference sequence). CDR3 nucleotides: TGTACCTGGAGTGTAGGGAGGGCACCCCTCCACTTT. It specifies CTWSVGRAPLHF.

About this clone: Other DNA sequences in the same sample also yield this CDR3. This chain connects TRBV30 to TRBJ1-5; D ambiguous. V lost 0 bases, J lost 4 bases, and 7 bases lay in between. The CDR3 is 13 residues long. The germline CDR1 and CDR2 sequences are GTSNPN and SVGIG (reference sequence). CDR3 amino acids: CAWSVRGNQPQHF. The DNA of the CDR3 is TGTGCCTGGAGTGTACGGGGTAATCAGCCCCAGCATTTT.

The V and J genes are TRBV29-1 and TRBJ1-1, with D possibly being TRBD1 (6 bases). The CDR3 sequence is 14 residues long. Per the germline V gene, CDR1 is SQVTM and CDR2 is ANQGSEA. V dropped 5 bases and J dropped 4 bases, with 17 bases sitting between them. In DNA form, the CDR3 reads TGCAGCGTTCTTCGGGGGGGCTGGGGCACTGAAGCTTTCTTT. Its protein is CSVLRGGWGTEAFF.

This clone appeared a single time. The chain couples TRBV28 to TRBJ1-1; D uncertain. Germline loops: CDR1 MDHEN, CDR2 SYDVKM. Deletions cut 7 bases from V and 1 base from J, with 16 bases between. The CDR3 runs to 15 residues. CDR3: CASTPPLGRNTEAFF. CDR3 coding DNA: TGTGCCAGCACACCTCCTTTGGGCAGGAACACTGAAGCTTTCTTT.

The CDR3 DNA sequence: TGTGCCAGCTTACGGGGGGGCTCCTACAATGAGCAGTTCTTC. This encodes CASLRGGSYNEQFF. This sequence joins TRBV28 and TRBJ2-1; 8 positions match TRBD2. In germline, CDR1 is MDHEN, CDR2 SYDVKM. This CDR3 is 14 amino acids long. V lost 8 bases, J lost 0 bases, and 3 bases stayed unmatched.

The chain recombines TRBV28 with TRBJ1-4, with 8 bases matching TRBD1. The CDR3 is 15 amino acids. V was pared by 2 bases and J by 5 bases, with 4 bases of the junction left unmatched. Germline CDR1 and CDR2: MDHEN and SYDVKM. The CDR3 is CASSLPGGQNEKLFF. In nucleotides, the CDR3 is TGTGCCAGCAGTTTACCAGGGGGCCAGAATGAAAAACTGTTTTTT.

The V and J genes are TRBV7-2 and TRBJ2-1, with 8 bases fitting TRBD2. With 7 bases clipped from V and 10 bases from J, the junction kept 12 bases outside the gene matches. Germline V lookup: CDR1 SGHTA, CDR2 FQGNSA. The length of the CDR3 is 14 residues. The CDR3 protein is CASTPGGMVEEQFF. As DNA, the CDR3 is TGTGCCAGCACACCGGGGGGGATGGTGGAAGAGCAGTTCTTC. The full variable domain, its missing parts supplied by reference TRBV7-2 and TRBJ2-1, is GAGVSQSPSNKVTEKGKDVELRCDPISGHTALYWYRQSLGQGLEFLIYFQGNSAPDKSGLPSDRFSAERTGGSVSTLTIQRTQQEDSAVYLCASTPGGMVEEQFFGPGTRLTVL.

V usage is TRBV18 and J usage is TRBJ1-1, with TRBD1 matching 7 bases. V was clipped by 4 bases and J by 7 bases; unmatched bases: 6. The germline CDR1 and CDR2 sequences are KGHSH and LQKENI. CDR3 size: 13 residues. In DNA, the CDR3 is TGTGCCAGCTCACAAGGACAGGAGATTGAAGCTTTCTTT. It encodes CASSQGQEIEAFF.

The J gene is TRBJ1-3, the V gene TRBV29-1; D is uncertain. CDR1 is SQVTM, CDR2 ANQGSEA, per germline. The CDR3 contains 13 residues. The germline V and J ends were trimmed by 4 bases and 2 bases, with 9 bases remaining between them. The CDR3 bases are TGCAGCGTTGGATCCGGAGCTGGAAACACCATATATTTT. Amino acids: CSVGSGAGNTIYF.

V and J are TRBV7-2 and TRBJ2-3, with 7 positions matching TRBD1. The CDR3 totals 16 residues. CDR1 is SGHTA and CDR2 is FQGNSA in the germline V gene. J gave up 0 bases and V 6 bases, and 9 bases lay outside the gene matches. The DNA for the CDR3 is TGTGCCAGCAGACCAACCGGGACAGTTAGCACAGATACGCAGTATTTT. Its translation: CASRPTGTVSTDTQYF.

V is TRBV6-1 and J is TRBJ2-3; D unresolved. V was pared by 3 bases and J by 0 bases, with 13 bases between. Germline CDR1 is MNHNS and CDR2 is SASEGT. The CDR3 has 16 amino acids. In DNA, the CDR3 is TGTGCCAGCAGTGACAGGATTTTCTCTAGCACAGATACGCAGTATTTT. It codes for CASSDRIFSSTDTQYF.

The gene calls are TRBV27 and TRBJ1-2; possibly TRBD1 for D (6 bases). The CDR3 consists of 16 residues. V was pared by 4 bases and J by 0 bases, with 15 bases between. Germline values: CDR1 MNHEY, CDR2 SMNVEV (reference sequence). The CDR3 nucleotides read TGTGCCAGCAGTTGGACGAACAGGGAACCTAACTATGGCTACACCTTC. Protein: CASSWTNREPNYGYTF.

The chain combines TRBV7-8 with TRBJ1-1; D is undetermined. The CDR3 extends over 14 amino acids. The V end lost 1 base, the J end lost 1 base, and 7 bases lay between the germline ends. Germline CDR1 is SGHVS and CDR2 is FQNEAQ. The CDR3 DNA follows: TGTGCCAGCAGCTTAGGACAAACGAACACTGAAGCTTTCTTT. Protein sequence: CASSLGQTNTEAFF.

V is TRBV29-1 and J is TRBJ1-1; D is unresolved. This CDR3 is built from 12 residues. V was trimmed by 8 bases and J by 1 base, leaving 11 bases between them. Germline V lookup: CDR1 SQVTM, CDR2 ANQGSEA. As DNA, the CDR3 is TGCAGCTCCCAGACGGGGAACACTGAAGCTTTCTTT. Translating it yields CSSQTGNTEAFF.

CDR3 DNA sequence: TGTGCCAGCAGTGCGGCAGGGGCTCAGCCCCAGCATTTT. Residues: CASSAAGAQPQHF. The rearrangement links TRBV25-1 to TRBJ1-5; perhaps TRBD1 as D (6 bases). The CDR3 contains 13 residues. Trimming removed 4 bases from V and 6 bases from J, with 10 bases in between. Germline V gene lookup returns CDR1 MGHDK and CDR2 SYGVNS.

This chain joins TRBV7-7 and TRBJ2-5; TRBD2 might be the D (5 bases). Per the germline V gene, CDR1 is SSHAT and CDR2 is FNYEAQ (reference sequence). The V gene lost 1 base and the J gene lost 0 bases, with 9 bases spanning the gap. The CDR3 is 15 residues long. CDR3 loop: CASSLVAGNQETQYF. CDR3 DNA: TGTGCCAGCAGCTTAGTGGCCGGGAACCAAGAGACCCAGTACTTC.

The V and J genes are TRBV19 and TRBJ2-3; 7 bases fit TRBD2. The CDR3 length is 15 residues. J gave up 2 bases and V 3 bases, and 5 bases lay outside the gene matches. CDR1 is LNHDA, CDR2 SQIVND, per germline (reference sequence). CDR3 in amino acids: CASSMTSRDTDTQYF. The DNA of the CDR3 is TGTGCCAGTAGTATGACTAGCCGAGACACAGATACGCAGTATTTT. Drawing the rest from reference TRBV19 and TRBJ2-3, the complete variable domain is DGGITQSPKYLFRKEGQNVTLSCEQNLNHDAMYWYRQDPGQGLRLIYYSQIVNDFQKGDIAEGYSVSREKKESFPLTVTSAQKNPTAFYLCASSMTSRDTDTQYFGPGTRLTVL.